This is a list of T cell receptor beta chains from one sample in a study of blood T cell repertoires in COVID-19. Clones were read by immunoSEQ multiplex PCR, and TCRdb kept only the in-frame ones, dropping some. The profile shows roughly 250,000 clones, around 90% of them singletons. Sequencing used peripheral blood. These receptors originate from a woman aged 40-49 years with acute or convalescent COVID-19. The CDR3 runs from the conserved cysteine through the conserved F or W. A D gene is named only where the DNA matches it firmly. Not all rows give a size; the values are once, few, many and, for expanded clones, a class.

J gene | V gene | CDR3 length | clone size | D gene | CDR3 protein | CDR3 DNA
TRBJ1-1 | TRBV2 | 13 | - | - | CASRLTGNTEAFF | TGTGCCAGCAGATTGACGGGTAACACTGAAGCTTTCTTT
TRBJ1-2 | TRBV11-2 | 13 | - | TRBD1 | CASSPDRAFGYTF | TGTGCCAGCAGCCCCGACAGGGCCTTTGGCTACACCTTC
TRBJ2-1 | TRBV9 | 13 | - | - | CASSLYGGNEQFF | TGTGCCAGCAGCCTATATGGGGGGAATGAGCAGTTCTTC
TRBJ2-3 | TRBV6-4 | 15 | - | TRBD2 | CASSASSGGADTQYF | TGTGCCAGCAGTGCTTCTAGCGGGGGGGCAGATACGCAGTATTTT
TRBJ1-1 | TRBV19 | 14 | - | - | CASSIEGRGTEAFF | TGTGCCAGTAGTATAGAGGGGCGGGGGACTGAAGCTTTCTTT
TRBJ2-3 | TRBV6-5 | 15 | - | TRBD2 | CASRPLAGSTDTQYF | TGTGCCAGCAGGCCACTAGCGGGGAGCACAGATACGCAGTATTTT
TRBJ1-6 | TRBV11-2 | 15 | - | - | CASSSGGVVGSPLHF | TGTGCCAGCAGCTCCGGAGGGGTTGTGGGTTCACCCCTCCACTTT
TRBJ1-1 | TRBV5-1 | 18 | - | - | CASSLEGTHYRGGTEAFF | TGCGCCAGCAGCTTGGAAGGGACCCATTACAGAGGAGGGACTGAAGCTTTCTTT
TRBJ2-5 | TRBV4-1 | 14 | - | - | CASSQDTSEETQYF | TGCGCCAGCAGCCAAGATACCAGCGAAGAGACCCAGTACTTC
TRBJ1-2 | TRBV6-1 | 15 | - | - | CASSEWGGGNYGYTF | TGTGCCAGCAGTGAATGGGGGGGAGGGAACTATGGCTACACCTTC
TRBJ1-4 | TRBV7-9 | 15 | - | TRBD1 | CASSLGDSAGEKLFF | TGTGCCAGCAGCTTAGGGGACAGTGCGGGCGAAAAACTGTTTTTT
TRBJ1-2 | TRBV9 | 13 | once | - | CASSSRTDYGYTF | TGTGCCAGCAGCTCCCGGACAGATTATGGCTACACCTTC
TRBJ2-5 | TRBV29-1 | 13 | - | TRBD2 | CSVEPGGPETQYF | TGCAGCGTTGAACCGGGGGGGCCGGAGACCCAGTACTTC
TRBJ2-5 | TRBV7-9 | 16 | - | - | CASSLGAGLAQETQYF | TGTGCCAGCAGCTTAGGTGCGGGGTTAGCCCAAGAGACCCAGTACTTC
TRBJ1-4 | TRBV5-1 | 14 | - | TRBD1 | CASSWDREGEKLFF | TGCGCCAGCAGCTGGGACAGGGAGGGTGAAAAACTGTTTTTT
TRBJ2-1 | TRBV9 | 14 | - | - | CASSVARTSPEQFF | TGTGCCAGCAGCGTAGCCCGAACTAGCCCCGAGCAGTTCTTC
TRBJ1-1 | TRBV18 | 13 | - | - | CASSPSETTEAFF | TGTGCCAGCTCACCAAGCGAAACCACTGAAGCTTTCTTT
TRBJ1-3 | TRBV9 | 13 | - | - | CASSVGVANTIYF | TGTGCCAGCAGCGTAGGGGTAGCAAACACCATATATTTT
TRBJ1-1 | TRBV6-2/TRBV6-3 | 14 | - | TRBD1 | CASSGQGSITEAFF | TGTGCCAGCAGCGGACAGGGTTCGATCACTGAAGCTTTCTTT
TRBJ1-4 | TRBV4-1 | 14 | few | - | CASSQEGGDEKLFF | TGCGCCAGCAGCCAAGAGGGGGGAGATGAAAAACTGTTTTTT
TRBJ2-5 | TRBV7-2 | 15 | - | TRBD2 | CASSRVSGGGETQYF | TGTGCCAGCAGCCGCGTTAGCGGGGGAGGAGAGACCCAGTACTTC
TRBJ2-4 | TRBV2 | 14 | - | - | CASIRGLAKNIQYF | TGTGCCAGCATAAGAGGGCTAGCCAAAAACATTCAGTACTTC
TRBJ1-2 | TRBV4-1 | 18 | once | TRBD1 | CASSHSHPGDRENYGYTF | TGCGCCAGCAGCCACTCCCATCCAGGCGACAGGGAGAATTATGGCTACACCTTC
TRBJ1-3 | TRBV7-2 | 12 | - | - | CASSWDRNTIYF | TGTGCCAGCAGCTGGGACAGAAACACCATATATTTT
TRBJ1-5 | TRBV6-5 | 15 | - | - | CASRVRGLGNQPQHF | TGTGCCAGCAGGGTTAGGGGTTTAGGCAATCAGCCCCAGCATTTT
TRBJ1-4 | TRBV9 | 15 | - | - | CASSVMGGISEKLFF | TGTGCCAGCAGCGTAATGGGGGGTATAAGTGAAAAACTGTTTTTT
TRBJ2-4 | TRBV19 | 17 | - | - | CASAQTGRMLAKNIQYF | TGTGCCAGTGCGCAGACAGGGAGGATGTTAGCCAAAAACATTCAGTACTTC
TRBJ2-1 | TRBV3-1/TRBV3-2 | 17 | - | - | CASSHPRQSLGRVEQFF | TGTGCCAGCAGCCACCCTCGACAGTCCCTGGGGCGTGTAGAGCAGTTCTTC
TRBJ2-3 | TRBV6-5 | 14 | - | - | CASMARGSTDTQYF | TGTGCCAGCATGGCCAGGGGAAGCACAGATACGCAGTATTTT
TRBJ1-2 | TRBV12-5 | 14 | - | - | CASGLTPPGYGYTF | TGTGCTAGTGGTTTGACCCCCCCAGGGTATGGCTACACCTTC
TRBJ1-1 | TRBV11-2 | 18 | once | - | CASSLLRTVYGMNTEAFF | TGTGCCAGCAGCTTATTGAGGACAGTATATGGCATGAACACTGAAGCTTTCTTT
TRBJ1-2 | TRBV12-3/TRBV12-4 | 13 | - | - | CASSLEHPYGYTF | TGTGCCAGCAGTTTAGAACACCCCTATGGCTACACCTTC
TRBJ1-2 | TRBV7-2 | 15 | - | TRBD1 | CAVRGRDGSNYGYTF | TGTGCTGTCAGGGGGCGCGATGGGAGCAACTATGGCTACACCTTC
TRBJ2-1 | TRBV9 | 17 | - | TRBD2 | CASSVGMTGLAWNEQFF | TGTGCCAGCAGCGTAGGTATGACGGGACTAGCTTGGAATGAGCAGTTCTTC
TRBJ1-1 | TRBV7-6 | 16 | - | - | CASSLVAGAGHTEAFF | TGTGCCAGCAGCTTAGTGGCAGGGGCCGGACACACTGAAGCTTTCTTT
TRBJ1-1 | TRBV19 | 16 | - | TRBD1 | CASRSGTGGFATEAFF | TGTGCCAGTAGAAGCGGGACAGGGGGGTTTGCCACTGAAGCTTTCTTT
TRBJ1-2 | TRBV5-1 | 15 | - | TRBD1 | CASSTFDREGYGYTF | TGCGCCAGCAGCACCTTCGACAGGGAAGGCTATGGCTACACCTTC
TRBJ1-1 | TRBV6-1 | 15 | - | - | CASSDAGHVNTEAFF | TGTGCCAGCAGTGATGCAGGACATGTGAACACTGAAGCTTTCTTT
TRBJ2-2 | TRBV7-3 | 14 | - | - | CASSLTRDTGELFF | TGTGCCAGCAGCTTAACGCGGGATACCGGGGAGCTGTTTTTT
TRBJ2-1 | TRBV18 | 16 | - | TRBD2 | CASSPPLAGGSNEQFF | TGTGCCAGCTCACCACCTCTCGCGGGGGGTAGTAATGAGCAGTTCTTC
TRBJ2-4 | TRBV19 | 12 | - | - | CASTDYGNIQYF | TGTGCCAGTACTGACTATGGGAACATTCAGTACTTC
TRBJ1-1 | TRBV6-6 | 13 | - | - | CASSYVRGAEAFF | TGTGCCAGCAGTTACGTGCGGGGCGCTGAAGCTTTCTTT
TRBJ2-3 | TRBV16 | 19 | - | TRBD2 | CASSQTPRGGVASTDTQYF | TGTGCCAGCAGCCAAACCCCTCGCGGGGGAGTTGCTAGCACAGATACGCAGTATTTT
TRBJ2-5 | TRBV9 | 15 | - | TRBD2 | CASSPRPGLQETQYF | TGTGCCAGCAGCCCCCGACCGGGACTACAAGAGACCCAGTACTTC
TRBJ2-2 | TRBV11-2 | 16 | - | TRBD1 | CASSPGQGRRTGELFF | TGTGCCAGCAGCCCCGGACAGGGGCGGAGAACCGGGGAGCTGTTTTTT
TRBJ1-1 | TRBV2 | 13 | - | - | CASKAVMVTEAFF | TGTGCCAGCAAGGCGGTGATGGTCACTGAAGCTTTCTTT
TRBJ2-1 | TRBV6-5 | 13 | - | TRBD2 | CASTGGGRNEQFF | TGTGCCAGCACCGGGGGCGGGAGGAATGAGCAGTTCTTC
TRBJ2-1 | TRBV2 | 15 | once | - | CASSEFRGFYNEQFF | TGTGCCAGCAGTGAATTTCGCGGTTTTTACAATGAGCAGTTCTTC
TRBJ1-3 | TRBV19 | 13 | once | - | CASSPLYGNTIYF | TGTGCCAGTAGCCCCCTATACGGAAACACCATATATTTT
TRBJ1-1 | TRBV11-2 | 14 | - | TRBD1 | CASSPLQGFAEAFF | TGTGCCAGCAGCCCCCTACAGGGGTTCGCTGAAGCTTTCTTT
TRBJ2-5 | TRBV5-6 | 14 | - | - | CASSLGGWQETQYF | TGTGCCAGCAGCTTGGGCGGCTGGCAGGAGACCCAGTACTTC
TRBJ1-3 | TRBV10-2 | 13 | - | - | CATQQGSGNTIYF | TGCGCCACCCAACAGGGAAGTGGAAACACCATATATTTT
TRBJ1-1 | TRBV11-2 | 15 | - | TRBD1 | CASSLGTGMNTEAFF | TGTGCCAGCAGCTTAGGGACAGGGATGAACACTGAAGCTTTCTTT